This T cell receptor beta chain comes out of a study of human T cells and chemical hapten exposure. This clonotype was counted ten times or more. Time point given: healthy volunteer bleed at 6 weeks. Unseparated into fractions, whole blood served as the source from which total RNA was extracted. As the library was built, unique molecular identifiers were attached to individual cDNA molecules. In the original processing: Counting gave a median of 95,638 TCRs per sample, with values ranging from roughly 20,000 to 700,000. TCRdb reanalysed the RACE reads using MiXCR and keeps one entry per CDR3 protein. In this record, the V and J calls reflect TCRdb's handling and not the investigators' own analysis. The repertoire consists of around 80,000 distinct CDR3 sequences, with under 10% occurring once and the leading ten covering 1.5%. Germline loops: CDR1 SGHTA, CDR2 FQGNSA. The CDR3 has 12 residues. V dropped 2 bases and J dropped 5 bases, with 6 bases sitting between them.

The TCR was taken from a male donor in good health. Some clones in this sample may be carry-over from other donors' samples. Sequencing used whole blood. The chain uses TRBV7-2 and TRBJ2-5; D is unclear. In nucleotides, the CDR3 is TGTGCCAGCAGCTTACGTGTGGAGACCCAGTACTTC. This encodes CASSLRVETQYF.